Sequencing of this TCR beta chain was carried out in a study of T cell responses to AZD1222 COVID-19 vaccine. Here immunoSEQ multiplex PCR was the method, and the copy in TCRdb shows in-frame clones only, minus some. This table has about 150,000 clones, over 75% appearing once. Looked up from germline, CDR1 is SGHNT and CDR2 is YYREEE (reference sequence). Trimming removed 3 bases from V and 5 bases from J; junction bases left unmatched: 7. The CDR3 runs to 15 residues. Sequencing was performed on peripheral blood, taken on day 0 of AZD1222 vaccination. The receptor was derived from an adult in good health. J is TRBJ2-5 and V is TRBV5-4, with 10 bases identical to TRBD2. CDR3 coding DNA: TGTGCCAGCAGCTCACAAAGCGGGGGGGCGGAGACCCAGTACTTC. Amino acids: CASSSQSGGAETQYF.